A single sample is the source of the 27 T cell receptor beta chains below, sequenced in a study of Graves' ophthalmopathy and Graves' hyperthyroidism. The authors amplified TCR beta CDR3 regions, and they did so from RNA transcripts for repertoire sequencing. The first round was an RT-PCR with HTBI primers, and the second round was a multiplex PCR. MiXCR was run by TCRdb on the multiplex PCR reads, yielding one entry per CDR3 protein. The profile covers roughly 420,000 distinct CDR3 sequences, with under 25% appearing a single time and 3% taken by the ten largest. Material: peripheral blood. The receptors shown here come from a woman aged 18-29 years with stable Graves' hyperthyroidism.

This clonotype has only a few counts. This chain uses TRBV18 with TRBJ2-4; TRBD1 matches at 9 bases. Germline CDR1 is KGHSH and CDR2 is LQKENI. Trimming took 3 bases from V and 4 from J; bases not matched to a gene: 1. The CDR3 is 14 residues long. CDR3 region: CASSPDRGKNIQYF. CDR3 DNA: TGTGCCAGCTCACCCGACAGGGGGAAAAACATTCAGTACTTC.

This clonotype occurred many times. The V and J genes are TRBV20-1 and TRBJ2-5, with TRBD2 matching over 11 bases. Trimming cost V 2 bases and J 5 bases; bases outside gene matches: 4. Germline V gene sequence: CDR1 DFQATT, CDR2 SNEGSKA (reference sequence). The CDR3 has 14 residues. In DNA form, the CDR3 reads TGCAGTGCTAGACTAGCGGGAGGTGGGGAGACCCAGTACTTC. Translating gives CSARLAGGGETQYF.

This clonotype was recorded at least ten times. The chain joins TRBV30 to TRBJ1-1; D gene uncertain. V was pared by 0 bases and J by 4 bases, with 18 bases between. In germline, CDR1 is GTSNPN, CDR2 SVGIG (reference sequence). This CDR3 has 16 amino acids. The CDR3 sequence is CAWSVLRAELATEAFF. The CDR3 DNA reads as TGTGCCTGGAGTGTACTTCGGGCAGAGCTGGCCACTGAAGCTTTCTTT.

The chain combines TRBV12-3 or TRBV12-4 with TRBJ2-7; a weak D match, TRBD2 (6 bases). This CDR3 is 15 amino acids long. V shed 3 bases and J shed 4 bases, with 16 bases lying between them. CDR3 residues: CASSFSAGLRYEQYF. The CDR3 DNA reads TGTGCCAGCAGTTTCAGTGCGGGGCTGAGGTACGAGCAGTACTTC.

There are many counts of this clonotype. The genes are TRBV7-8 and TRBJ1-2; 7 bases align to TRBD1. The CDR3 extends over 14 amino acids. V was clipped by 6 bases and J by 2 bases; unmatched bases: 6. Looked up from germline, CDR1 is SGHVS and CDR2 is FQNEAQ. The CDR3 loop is CASRMDRQNYGYTF. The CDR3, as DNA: TGTGCCAGCAGAATGGACAGGCAAAACTATGGCTACACCTTC.

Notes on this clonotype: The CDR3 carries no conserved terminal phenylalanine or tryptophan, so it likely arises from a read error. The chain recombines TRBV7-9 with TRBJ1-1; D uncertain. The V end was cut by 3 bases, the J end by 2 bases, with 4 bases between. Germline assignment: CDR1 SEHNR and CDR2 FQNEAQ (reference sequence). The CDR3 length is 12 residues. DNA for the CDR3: TGTGCCAGCAGCTTTGAAAACACTGAAGCTTTCTCT. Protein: CASSFENTEAFS.

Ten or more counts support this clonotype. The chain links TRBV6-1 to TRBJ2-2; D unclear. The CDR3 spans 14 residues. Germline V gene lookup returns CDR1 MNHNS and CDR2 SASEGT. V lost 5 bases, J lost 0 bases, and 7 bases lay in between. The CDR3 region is CASSPGPNTGELFF. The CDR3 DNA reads TGTGCCAGCAGTCCCGGACCGAACACCGGGGAGCTGTTTTTT.

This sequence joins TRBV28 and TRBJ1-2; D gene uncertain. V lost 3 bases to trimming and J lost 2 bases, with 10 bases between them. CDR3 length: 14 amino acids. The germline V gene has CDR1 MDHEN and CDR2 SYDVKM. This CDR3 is CASSFRVGNYGYTF. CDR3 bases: TGTGCCAGCAGTTTTAGGGTCGGGAACTATGGCTACACCTTC.

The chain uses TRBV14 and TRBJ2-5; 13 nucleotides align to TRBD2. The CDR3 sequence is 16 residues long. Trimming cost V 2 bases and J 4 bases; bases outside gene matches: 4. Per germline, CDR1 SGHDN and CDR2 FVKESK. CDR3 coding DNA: TGTGCCAGCAGCCAAAGGGGACTAGCGGGACGAGAGACCCAGTACTTC. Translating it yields CASSQRGLAGRETQYF.

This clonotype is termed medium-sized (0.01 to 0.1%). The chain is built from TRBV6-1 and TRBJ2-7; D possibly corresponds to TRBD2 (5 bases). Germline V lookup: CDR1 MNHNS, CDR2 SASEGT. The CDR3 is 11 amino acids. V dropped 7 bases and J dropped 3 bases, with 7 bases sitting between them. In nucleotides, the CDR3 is TGTGCCAGCATTGCGGGCTACGAGCAGTACTTC. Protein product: CASIAGYEQYF.

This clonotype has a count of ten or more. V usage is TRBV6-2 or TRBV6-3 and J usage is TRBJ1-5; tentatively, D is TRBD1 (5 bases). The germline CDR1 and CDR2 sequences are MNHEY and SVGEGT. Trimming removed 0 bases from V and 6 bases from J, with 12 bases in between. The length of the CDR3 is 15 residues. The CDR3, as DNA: TGTGCCAGCAGTTACTCTCGGACACCCACTCAGCCCCAGCATTTT. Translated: CASSYSRTPTQPQHF.

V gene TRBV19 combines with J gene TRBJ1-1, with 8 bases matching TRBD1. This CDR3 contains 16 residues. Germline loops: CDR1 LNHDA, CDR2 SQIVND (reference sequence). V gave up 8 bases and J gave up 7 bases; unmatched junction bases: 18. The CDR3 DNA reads TGTGCCAGTGGTTCAGGGGGCGTTTTCGGCTTGTTTGAAGCTTTCTTT. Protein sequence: CASGSGGVFGLFEAFF.

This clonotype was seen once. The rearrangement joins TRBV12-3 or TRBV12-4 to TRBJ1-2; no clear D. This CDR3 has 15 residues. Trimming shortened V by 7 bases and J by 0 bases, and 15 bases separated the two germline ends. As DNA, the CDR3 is TGTGCCAGCACGTCCGTGGTCTCAGCTAACTATGGCTACACCTTC. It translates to CASTSVVSANYGYTF.

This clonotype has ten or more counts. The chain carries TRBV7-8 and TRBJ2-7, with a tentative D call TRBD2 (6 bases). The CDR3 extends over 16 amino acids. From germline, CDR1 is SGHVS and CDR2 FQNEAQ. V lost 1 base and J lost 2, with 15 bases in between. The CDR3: CASSLGQRTITYEQYF. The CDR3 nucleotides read TGTGCCAGCAGCTTAGGGCAGCGGACTATCACCTACGAGCAGTACTTC.

CDR3 coding DNA: TGTGCCAGCAGTTTATGGCTAACGGCATACGAGCAGTACTTC. Its translation is CASSLWLTAYEQYF. V gene TRBV28 combines with J gene TRBJ2-7; D is uncertain. Germline V gene lookup returns CDR1 MDHEN and CDR2 SYDVKM. V was clipped by 0 bases and J by 4 bases, with 10 bases between them. The CDR3 totals 14 residues.

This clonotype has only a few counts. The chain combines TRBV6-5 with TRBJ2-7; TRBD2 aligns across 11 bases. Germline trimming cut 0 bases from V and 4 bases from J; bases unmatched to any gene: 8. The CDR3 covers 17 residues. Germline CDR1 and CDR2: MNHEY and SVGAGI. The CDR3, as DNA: TGTGCCAGCAGTTACTCCGGGACTAGCGGAGAAAGTTACGAGCAGTACTTC. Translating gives CASSYSGTSGESYEQYF.

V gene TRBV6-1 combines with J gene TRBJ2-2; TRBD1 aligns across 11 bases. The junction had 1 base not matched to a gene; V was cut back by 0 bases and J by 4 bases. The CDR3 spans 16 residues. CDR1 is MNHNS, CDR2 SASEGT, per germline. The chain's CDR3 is CASSEAGTGGTGELFF. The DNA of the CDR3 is TGTGCCAGCAGTGAAGCCGGGACAGGGGGCACCGGGGAGCTGTTTTTT.

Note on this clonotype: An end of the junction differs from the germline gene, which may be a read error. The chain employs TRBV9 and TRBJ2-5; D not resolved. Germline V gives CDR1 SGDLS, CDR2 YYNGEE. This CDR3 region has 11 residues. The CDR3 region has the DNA TGTGCCAGTAGCACCGTGGAGACCCAGTACTTT. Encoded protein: CASSTVETQYF.

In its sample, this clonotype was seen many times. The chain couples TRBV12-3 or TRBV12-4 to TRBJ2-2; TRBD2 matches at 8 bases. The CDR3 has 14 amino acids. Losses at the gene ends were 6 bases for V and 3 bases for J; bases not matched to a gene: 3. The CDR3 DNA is TGTGCCAGCAGACCACTAGCGGACACCGGGGAGCTGTTTTTT. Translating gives CASRPLADTGELFF.

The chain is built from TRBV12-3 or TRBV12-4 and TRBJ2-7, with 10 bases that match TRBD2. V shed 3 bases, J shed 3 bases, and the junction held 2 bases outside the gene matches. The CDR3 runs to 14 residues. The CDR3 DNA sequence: TGTGCCAGCAGTTTTAGCGGGGGGCACTACGAGCAGTACTTC. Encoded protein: CASSFSGGHYEQYF.

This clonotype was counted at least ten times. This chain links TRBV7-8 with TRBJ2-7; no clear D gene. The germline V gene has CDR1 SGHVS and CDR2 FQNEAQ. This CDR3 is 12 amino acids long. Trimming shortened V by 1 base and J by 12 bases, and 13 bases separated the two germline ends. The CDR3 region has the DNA TGTGCCAGCAGCTTAGATTTCCCCATGAGGTACTTC. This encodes CASSLDFPMRYF.

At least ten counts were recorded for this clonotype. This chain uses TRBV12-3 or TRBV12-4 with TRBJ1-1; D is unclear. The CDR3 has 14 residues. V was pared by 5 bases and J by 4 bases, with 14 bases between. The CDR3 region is CASSSSWQSTEAFF. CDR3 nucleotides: TGTGCCAGCAGTAGTAGTTGGCAGTCCACTGAAGCTTTCTTT.

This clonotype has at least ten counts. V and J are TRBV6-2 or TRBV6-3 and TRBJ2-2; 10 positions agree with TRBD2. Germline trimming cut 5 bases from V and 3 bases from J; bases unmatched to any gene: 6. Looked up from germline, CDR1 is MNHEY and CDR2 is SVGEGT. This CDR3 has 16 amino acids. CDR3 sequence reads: CASSQLAGFDTGELFF. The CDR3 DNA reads TGTGCCAGCAGTCAACTAGCGGGGTTTGACACCGGGGAGCTGTTTTTT.

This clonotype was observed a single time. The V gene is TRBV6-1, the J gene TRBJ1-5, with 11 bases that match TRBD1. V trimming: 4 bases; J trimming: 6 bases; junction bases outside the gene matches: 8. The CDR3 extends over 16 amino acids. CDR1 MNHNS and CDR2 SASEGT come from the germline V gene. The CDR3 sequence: CASSGRTGGAVQPQHF. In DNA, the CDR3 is TGTGCCAGCAGTGGGAGGACAGGGGGCGCGGTTCAGCCCCAGCATTTT.

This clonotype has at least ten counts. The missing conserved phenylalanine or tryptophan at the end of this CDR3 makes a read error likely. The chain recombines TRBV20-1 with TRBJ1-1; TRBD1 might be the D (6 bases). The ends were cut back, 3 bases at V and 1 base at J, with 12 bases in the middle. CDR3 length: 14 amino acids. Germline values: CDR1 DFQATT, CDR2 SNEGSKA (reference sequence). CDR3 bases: TGCAGTGCTAGGGGGGGCGGGTCGAACACTGAAGCTTTCCTT. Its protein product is CSARGGGSNTEAFL.

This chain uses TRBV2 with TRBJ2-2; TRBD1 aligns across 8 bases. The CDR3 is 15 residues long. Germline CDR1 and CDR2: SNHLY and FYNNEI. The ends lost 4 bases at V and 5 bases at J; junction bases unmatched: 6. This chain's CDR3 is CASSGQGLKTGELFF. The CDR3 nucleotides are TGTGCCAGCAGTGGACAGGGGTTGAAAACCGGGGAGCTGTTTTTT.

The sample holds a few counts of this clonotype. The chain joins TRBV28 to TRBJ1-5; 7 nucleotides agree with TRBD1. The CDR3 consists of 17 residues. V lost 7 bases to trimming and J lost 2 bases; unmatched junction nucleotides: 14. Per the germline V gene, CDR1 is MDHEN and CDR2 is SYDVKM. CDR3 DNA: TGTGCCAGCACCCCTTCCGGTGGAGGGGGCCGCAATCAGCCCCAGCATTTT. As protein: CASTPSGGGGRNQPQHF.